This T cell receptor beta chain appears in the sequencing data of a study of T-cell memory formation after mild COVID-19. Across the study: TCR clusters mostly belonged to single donors.

TCRdb re-called the 5' RACE reads with MiXCR, one entry per CDR3 protein. The repertoire consists of a few hundred thousand distinct CDR3 sequences, with 21% occurring once and the leading ten covering approximately 12%. In its sample, this clonotype was seen a few times. The CDR3 is 14 amino acids. Germline CDR1 SGHRS, CDR2 YFSETQ. Trimming took off 2 bases at V and 4 bases at J, with 13 bases between the two ends. Sequencing used PBMCs or a T cell subset sorted from them (not recorded which). This chain uses TRBV5-1 with TRBJ2-7; a possible D gene is TRBD2 (5 bases). This receptor was obtained from an adult woman who had mild COVID-19 (a few samples of this study predate the infection). Cell type and time point are not known. Written as DNA, the CDR3 is TGCGCCAGCAGCTTCACCACGGGGAATTACGAGCAGTACTTC. It codes for CASSFTTGNYEQYF.